This T cell receptor beta chain was sequenced for a study of T cell responses to AZD1222 COVID-19 vaccine. Of note for this clone: Its antigen is still unknown. Other nucleotide sequences in the sample specify the same CDR3.

Some clones are missing from TCRdb's copy, which holds only in-frame ones; the method was immunoSEQ multiplex PCR. Of some 160,000 clones in the sample, roughly 93% were seen once. General study findings and limits: Clonal diversity may have been underestimated, and the donors were mostly white British, with more females than males. Variant regions that are unmutated are reportedly the target of nearly half of spike-specific TCRs.

Germline loops: CDR1 SGDLS, CDR2 YYNGEE. This CDR3 is 13 amino acids long. V lost 0 bases and J 1 base, leaving 4 bases between the germline ends. The chain links TRBV9 to TRBJ1-2; D is unresolved. This specimen was peripheral blood, taken on day 0 of AZD1222 vaccination. This sequence was found in an adult in good health. The CDR3 nucleotides read TGTGCCAGCAGCGTAGACAGTAACTATGGCTACACCTTC. Translation gives CASSVDSNYGYTF.